This entry describes one T cell receptor beta chain. The sample originates from a study of T cell changes during pregnancy in multiple sclerosis. The CDR3 contains 16 residues. With 5 bases clipped from V and 0 bases from J, the junction kept 10 bases outside the gene matches. The germline CDR1 and CDR2 sequences are SEHNR and FQNEAQ (reference sequence). Sequencing used immunoSEQ multiplex PCR; TCRdb keeps in-frame clones, though not all of them. Of 30,000 to 40,000 clones in the sample, around 90% were seen once. This clonotype originated in a female donor with multiple sclerosis, enrolled in a pregnancy study. The sample here was CD8+ T cells from peripheral blood mononuclear cells, taken in the third trimester of pregnancy. V and J are TRBV7-9 and TRBJ2-7, with TRBD2 matching 7 bases. CDR3 region: CASSPPLGGSSYEQYF. Written as DNA, the CDR3 is TGTGCCAGCAGCCCTCCCTTGGGAGGGAGCTCCTACGAGCAGTACTTC.